These 13 T cell receptor beta chains were sequenced from one sample in a study of PD-1 blockade in classical Hodgkin lymphoma. All trial patients relapsed after autologous stem cell transplantation. Purified CD4+ T cells were obtained from thawed PBMCs through magnetic negative selection. The repertoire was sequenced with immunoSEQ multiplex PCR; TCRdb's copy has only in-frame clones and lacks some. The table shows around 23,000 clones, with 84% occurring only once. The specimen was CD4+ T cells from blood, collected at baseline. Receptors were obtained from a human donor with classical Hodgkin lymphoma.

The rearrangement links TRBV7-6 to TRBJ1-4; a possible D gene is TRBD1 (6 bases). CDR3 size: 17 residues. Germline-derived CDR1 and CDR2 are SGHVS and FNYEAQ. Between the trimmed V and J ends, which lost 6 bases and 5 bases, there was a span of 22 bases. The CDR3 here is CASRLGASDSRNEKLFF. The CDR3 DNA reads as TGTGCCAGCAGGCTAGGAGCTTCGGACAGCCGAAATGAAAAACTGTTTTTT.

The V gene is TRBV7-9, the J gene TRBJ1-5, with D possibly TRBD1 on 5 matching bases. Germline V gives CDR1 SEHNR, CDR2 FQNEAQ (reference sequence). Trimming pared 5 bases from V and 11 bases from J, leaving 16 bases between. The CDR3 consists of 13 residues. In DNA form, the CDR3 reads TGTGCCAGCAGCCCCACCCAGACAGAGACCCAGCATTTT. Its protein is CASSPTQTETQHF.

This clone was counted a few times. The chain couples TRBV10-3 to TRBJ2-7; a possible D gene is TRBD1 (6 bases). V shed 9 bases and J shed 6 bases, with 15 bases lying between them. Germline loops: CDR1 ENHRY, CDR2 SYGVKD. The CDR3 is made up of 12 amino acids. The CDR3 sequence: CAISTGFSEQYF. Written as DNA, the CDR3 is TGTGCCATAAGTACAGGGTTTAGCGAGCAGTACTTC.

The gene calls are TRBV10-3 and TRBJ1-3; possibly TRBD1 for D (5 bases). Deletions cut 7 bases from V and 0 bases from J, with 10 bases between. Germline-derived CDR1 and CDR2 are ENHRY and SYGVKD. The CDR3 runs 14 residues. CDR3 sequence (DNA): TGTGCCATCACTCAGGACAACTCTGGAAACACCATATATTTT. Translating it yields CAITQDNSGNTIYF.

The chain is built from TRBV9 and TRBJ1-5, with a tentative D call TRBD1 (5 bases). The length of the CDR3 is 14 residues. Germline CDR1 SGDLS, CDR2 YYNGEE. Trimming stripped 4 bases from V and 0 bases from J, with 8 bases between. Here the CDR3 reads CASSTQASNQPQHF. The CDR3 DNA is TGTGCCAGCAGCACACAGGCTAGCAATCAGCCCCAGCATTTT. Using reference TRBV9 and TRBJ1-5 for the parts outside the CDR3, the full variable domain is DSGVTQTPKHLITATGQRVTLRCSPRSGDLSVYWYQQSLDQGLQFLIQYYNGEERAKGNILERFSAQQFPDLHSELNLSSLELGDSALYFCASSTQASNQPQHFGDGTRLSIL.

The chain carries TRBV10-3 and TRBJ1-2; unclear D gene. Germline V gene sequence: CDR1 ENHRY, CDR2 SYGVKD. Between the trimmed V and J ends, which lost 2 bases and 6 bases, there was a span of 16 bases. The CDR3 loop spans 15 amino acids. The CDR3 loop reads CAISEGTGAEHGYTF. Here the CDR3 DNA reads TGTGCCATCAGTGAGGGTACCGGAGCAGAGCATGGCTACACCTTC.

The chain has TRBV7-2 and TRBJ2-6; the D is unclear. CDR3 length: 15 residues. The germline gives CDR1 SGHTA, CDR2 FQGNSA. The V gene lost 3 bases and the J gene lost 0 bases, with 6 bases spanning the gap. For the CDR3, the DNA is TGTGCCAGCAGCTTTTACACCTCTGGGGCCAACGTCCTGACTTTC. It codes for CASSFYTSGANVLTF. The full variable domain, completed using reference TRBV7-2 and TRBJ2-6, is GAGVSQSPSNKVTEKGKDVELRCDPISGHTALYWYRQSLGQGLEFLIYFQGNSAPDKSGLPSDRFSAERTGGSVSTLTIQRTQQEDSAVYLCASSFYTSGANVLTFGAGSRLTVL.

The rearrangement joins TRBV9 to TRBJ2-1, with TRBD2 identical over 8 bases. The length of the CDR3 is 17 residues. Germline values: CDR1 SGDLS, CDR2 YYNGEE. V dropped 4 bases and J dropped 9; count of bases not matched to a gene: 18. The CDR3 nucleotides read TGTGCCAGCAGCACCCAATCCGGGGGGGCCTATAAGGGTGAGCAGTTCTTC. It yields the protein CASSTQSGGAYKGEQFF.

The rearrangement links TRBV7-6 to TRBJ2-2; the match to TRBD1 covers 9 bases. CDR1 is SGHVS, CDR2 FNYEAQ, per germline. V was pared by 5 bases and J by 7 bases, with 8 bases of the junction left unmatched. This CDR3 has 15 amino acids. The CDR3 coding sequence is TGTGCCAGCAGCCCGACCGGGACAGGGTTCGGGGAGCTGTTTTTT. This sequence encodes CASSPTGTGFGELFF.

The chain carries TRBV5-1 and TRBJ1-3, with D maybe TRBD1 (5 bases). Germline V lookup: CDR1 SGHRS, CDR2 YFSETQ. Trimming took 2 bases from V and 6 from J, leaving 9 bases between them. There are 13 residues in the CDR3. The CDR3: CASSFGGENTIYF. The CDR3 nucleotides are TGCGCCAGCAGCTTTGGGGGGGAAAACACCATATATTTT. The full variable domain, completed using reference TRBV5-1 and TRBJ1-3, is KAGVTQTPRYLIKTRGQQVTLSCSPISGHRSVSWYQQTPGQGLQFLFEYFSETQRNKGNFPGRFSGRQFSNSRSEMNVSTLELGDSALYLCASSFGGENTIYFGEGSWLTVV.

Here the CDR3 DNA reads TGTGCCAGCTCACCCCAGGGTAGCACAGATACGCAGTATTTT. Protein: CASSPQGSTDTQYF. V gene TRBV18 combines with J gene TRBJ2-3, with D possibly TRBD1 on 5 matching bases. Germline lookup yields CDR1 KGHSH and CDR2 LQKENI. V dropped 3 bases and J dropped 0 bases, with 7 bases sitting between them. The CDR3 runs to 14 residues.

CDR3 region: CASSFAPLISGDTQYF. In DNA, the CDR3 is TGTGCCAGCAGCTTTGCCCCGCTAATCTCCGGCGATACGCAGTATTTT. The chain employs TRBV11-1 and TRBJ2-3; D ambiguous. Germline-derived CDR1 and CDR2 are SGHAT and FQDESV (reference sequence). This CDR3 is 16 amino acids long. V was cut by 3 bases and J by 6 bases, with 19 bases left in between.

In this sample, this clone turned up a few times. The CDR3 DNA follows: TGCAGCGTTGTTGAGACAGACTTAAATCAGCCCCAGCATTTT. It is translated as CSVVETDLNQPQHF. The chain is built from TRBV29-1 and TRBJ1-5, with D possibly matching TRBD1 (5 bases). Germline V gene lookup returns CDR1 SQVTM and CDR2 ANQGSEA. There are 14 residues in the CDR3. V lost 4 bases and J lost 4, with 14 bases in between.